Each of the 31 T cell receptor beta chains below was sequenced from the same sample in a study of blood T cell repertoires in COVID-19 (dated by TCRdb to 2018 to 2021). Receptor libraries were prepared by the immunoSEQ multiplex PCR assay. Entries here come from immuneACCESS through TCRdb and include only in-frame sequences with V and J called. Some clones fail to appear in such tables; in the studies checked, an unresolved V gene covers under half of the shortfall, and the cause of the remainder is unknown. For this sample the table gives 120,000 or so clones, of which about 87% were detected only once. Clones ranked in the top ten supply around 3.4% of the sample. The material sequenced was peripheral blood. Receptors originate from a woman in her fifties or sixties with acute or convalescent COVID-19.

The CDR3 bases are TGCGCCAGCAGCCAGATGACTAGCGGATCCTACAATGAGCAGTTCTTC. Protein: CASSQMTSGSYNEQFF. The chain links TRBV4-1 to TRBJ2-1; 9 positions agree with TRBD2. Looked up from germline, CDR1 is MGHRA and CDR2 is YSYEKL. V was clipped by 3 bases and J by 1 base; unmatched bases: 4. There are 16 residues in the CDR3.

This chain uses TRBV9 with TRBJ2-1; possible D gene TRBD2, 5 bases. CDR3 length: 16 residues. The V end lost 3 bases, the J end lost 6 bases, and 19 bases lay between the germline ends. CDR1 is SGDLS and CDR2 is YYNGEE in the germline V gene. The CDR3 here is CASSARLSGGPNEQFF. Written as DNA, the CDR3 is TGTGCCAGCAGCGCCAGACTAAGCGGAGGCCCCAATGAGCAGTTCTTC.

The CDR3 nucleotides read TGTGCCAGCGCCCCGTTCCGGGACATATCCTACAATGAGCAGTTCTTC. Translation: CASAPFRDISYNEQFF. The gene calls are TRBV27 and TRBJ2-1; possible D gene TRBD1, 6 bases. This CDR3 contains 16 residues. Germline V gives CDR1 MNHEY, CDR2 SMNVEV (reference sequence). Trimming took off 8 bases at V and 1 base at J, with 18 bases between the two ends.

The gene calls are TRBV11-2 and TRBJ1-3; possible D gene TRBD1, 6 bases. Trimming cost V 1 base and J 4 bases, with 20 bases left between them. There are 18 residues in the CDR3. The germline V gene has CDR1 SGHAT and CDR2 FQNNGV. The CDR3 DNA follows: TGTGCCAGCAGCTTAGCAAGCTTCGGACCAGGGGTCGGAAACACCATATATTTT. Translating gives CASSLASFGPGVGNTIYF.

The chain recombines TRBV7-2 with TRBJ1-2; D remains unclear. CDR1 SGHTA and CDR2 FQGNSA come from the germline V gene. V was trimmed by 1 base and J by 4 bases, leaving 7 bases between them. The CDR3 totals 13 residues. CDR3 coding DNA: TGTGCCAGCAGCTTAGGAGGTCCCTATGGCTACACCTTC. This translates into CASSLGGPYGYTF.

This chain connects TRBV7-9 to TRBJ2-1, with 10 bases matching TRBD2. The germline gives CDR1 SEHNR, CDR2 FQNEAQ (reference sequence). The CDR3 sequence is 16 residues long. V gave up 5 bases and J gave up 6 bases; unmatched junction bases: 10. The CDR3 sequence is CASSPLAGGLLNEQFF. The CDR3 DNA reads TGTGCCAGCAGCCCATTAGCGGGAGGCCTCCTCAATGAGCAGTTCTTC. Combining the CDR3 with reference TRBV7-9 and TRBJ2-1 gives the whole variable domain DTGVSQNPRHKITKRGQNVTFRCDPISEHNRLYWYRQTLGQGPEFLTYFQNEAQLEKSRLLSDRFSAERPKGSFSTLEIQRTEQGDSAMYLCASSPLAGGLLNEQFFGPGTRLTVL.

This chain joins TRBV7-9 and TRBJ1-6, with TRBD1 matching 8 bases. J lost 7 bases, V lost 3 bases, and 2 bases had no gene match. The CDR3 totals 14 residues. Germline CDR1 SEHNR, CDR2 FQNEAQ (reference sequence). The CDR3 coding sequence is TGTGCCAGCAGCTTCACAGGGGGAAATTCACCCCTCCACTTT. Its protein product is CASSFTGGNSPLHF.

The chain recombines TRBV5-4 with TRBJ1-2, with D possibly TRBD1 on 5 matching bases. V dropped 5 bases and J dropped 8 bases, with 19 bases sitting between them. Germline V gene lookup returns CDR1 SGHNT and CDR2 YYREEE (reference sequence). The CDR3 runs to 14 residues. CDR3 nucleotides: TGTGCCAGCAGAGGGGATCTCTTAATGGTAGGCTACACCTTC. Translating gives CASRGDLLMVGYTF.

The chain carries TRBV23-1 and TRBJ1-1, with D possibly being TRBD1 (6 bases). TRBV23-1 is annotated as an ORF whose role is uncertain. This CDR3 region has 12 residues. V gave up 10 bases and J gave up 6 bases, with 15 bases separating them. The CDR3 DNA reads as TGCGCCATCTCGATCAGGACAGCTGAAGCTTTCTTT. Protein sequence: CAISIRTAEAFF.

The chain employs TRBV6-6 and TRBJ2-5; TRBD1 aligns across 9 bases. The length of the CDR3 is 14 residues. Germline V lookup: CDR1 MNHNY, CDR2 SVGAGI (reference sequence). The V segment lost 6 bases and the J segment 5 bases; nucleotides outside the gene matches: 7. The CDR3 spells CASSPGTGWETQYF. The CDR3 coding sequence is TGTGCCAGCAGCCCTGGGACAGGGTGGGAGACCCAGTACTTC.

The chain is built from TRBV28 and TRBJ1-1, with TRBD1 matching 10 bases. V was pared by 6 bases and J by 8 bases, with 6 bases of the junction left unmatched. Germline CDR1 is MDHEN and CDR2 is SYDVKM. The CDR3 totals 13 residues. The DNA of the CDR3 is TGTGCCAGCAGCCCGACAGGGGGCGGGGAAGCTTTCTTT. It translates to CASSPTGGGEAFF.

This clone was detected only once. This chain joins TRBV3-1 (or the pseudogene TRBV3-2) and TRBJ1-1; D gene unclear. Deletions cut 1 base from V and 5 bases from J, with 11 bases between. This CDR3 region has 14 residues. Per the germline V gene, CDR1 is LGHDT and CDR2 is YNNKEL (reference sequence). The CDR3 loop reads CASSQGLKETEAFF. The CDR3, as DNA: TGTGCCAGCAGCCAAGGACTGAAGGAGACTGAAGCTTTCTTT.

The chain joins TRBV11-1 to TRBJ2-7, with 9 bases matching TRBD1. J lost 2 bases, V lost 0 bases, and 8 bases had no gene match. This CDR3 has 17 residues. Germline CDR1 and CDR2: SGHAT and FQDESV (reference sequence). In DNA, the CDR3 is TGTGCCAGCAGCTTAGCTTTCGGGACAGGGTCCCCCTACGAGCAGTACTTC. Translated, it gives CASSLAFGTGSPYEQYF.

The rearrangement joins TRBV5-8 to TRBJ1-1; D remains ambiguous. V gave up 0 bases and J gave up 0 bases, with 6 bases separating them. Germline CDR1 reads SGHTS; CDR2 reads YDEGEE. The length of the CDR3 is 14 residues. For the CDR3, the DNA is TGTGCCAGCAGCTTGGGGTGGCTGAACACTGAAGCTTTCTTT. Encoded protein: CASSLGWLNTEAFF. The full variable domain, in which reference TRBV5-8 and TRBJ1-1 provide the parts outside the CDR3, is EAGVTQSPTHLIKTRGQQATLRCSPISGHTSVYWYQQALGLGLQFLLWYDEGEERNRGNFPPRFSGRQFPNYSSELNVNALELEDSALYLCASSLGWLNTEAFFGQGTRLTVV.

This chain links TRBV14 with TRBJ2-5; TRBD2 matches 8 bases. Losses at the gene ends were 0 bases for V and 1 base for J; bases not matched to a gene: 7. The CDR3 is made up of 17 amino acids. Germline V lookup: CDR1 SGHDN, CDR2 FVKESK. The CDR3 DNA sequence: TGTGCCAGCAGCCAAGAGCGGGGGCTAGCGGGCCAAGAGACCCAGTACTTC. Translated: CASSQERGLAGQETQYF.

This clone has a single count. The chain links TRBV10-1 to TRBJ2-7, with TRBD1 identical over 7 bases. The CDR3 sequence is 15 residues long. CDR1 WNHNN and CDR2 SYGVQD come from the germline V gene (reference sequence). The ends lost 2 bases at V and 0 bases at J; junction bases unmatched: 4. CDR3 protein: CASSEGAGGSYEQYF. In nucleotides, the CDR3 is TGCGCCAGCAGTGAGGGAGCAGGGGGCTCCTACGAGCAGTACTTC.

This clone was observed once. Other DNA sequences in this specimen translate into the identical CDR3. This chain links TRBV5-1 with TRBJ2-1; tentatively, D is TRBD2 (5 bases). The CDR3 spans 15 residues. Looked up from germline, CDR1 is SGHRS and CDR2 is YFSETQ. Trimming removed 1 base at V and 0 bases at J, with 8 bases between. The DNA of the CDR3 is TGCGCCAGCAGCTTGTCGGGGAGCTCCTACAATGAGCAGTTCTTC. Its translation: CASSLSGSSYNEQFF.

DNA for the CDR3: TGCGCCAGCAGCTTGGAAACCGGGACTAGCGTTAGAGGGTGTGAGCAGTTCTTC. It encodes CASSLETGTSVRGCEQFF. The chain is built from TRBV5-1 and TRBJ2-1; TRBD2 agrees at 10 bases. CDR1 is SGHRS, CDR2 YFSETQ, per germline. The CDR3 is made up of 18 amino acids. V shed 0 bases, J shed 9 bases, and the junction held 15 bases outside the gene matches.

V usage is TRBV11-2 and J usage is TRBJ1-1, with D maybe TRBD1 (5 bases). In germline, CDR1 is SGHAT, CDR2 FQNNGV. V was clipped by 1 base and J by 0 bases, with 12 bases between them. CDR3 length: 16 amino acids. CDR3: CASSLGTGGLNTEAFF. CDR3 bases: TGTGCCAGCAGCTTAGGGACGGGGGGATTGAACACTGAAGCTTTCTTT.

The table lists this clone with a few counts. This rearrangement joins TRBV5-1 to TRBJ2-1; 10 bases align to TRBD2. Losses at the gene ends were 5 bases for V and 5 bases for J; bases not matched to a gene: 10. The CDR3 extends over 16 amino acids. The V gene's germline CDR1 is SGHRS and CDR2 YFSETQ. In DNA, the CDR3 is TGCGCCAGCAGTTCGGGCGGGACTAGCGCCCACAATGAGCAGTTCTTC. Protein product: CASSSGGTSAHNEQFF.

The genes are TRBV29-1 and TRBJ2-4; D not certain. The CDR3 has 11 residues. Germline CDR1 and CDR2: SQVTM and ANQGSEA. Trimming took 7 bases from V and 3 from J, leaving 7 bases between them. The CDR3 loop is CSALSKNIQYF. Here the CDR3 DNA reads TGCAGCGCCCTTAGCAAAAACATTCAGTACTTC.

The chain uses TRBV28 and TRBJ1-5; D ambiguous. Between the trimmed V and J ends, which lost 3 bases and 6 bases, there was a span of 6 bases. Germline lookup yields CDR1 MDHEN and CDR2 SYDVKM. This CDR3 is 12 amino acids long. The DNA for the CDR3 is TGTGCCAGCAGTTTGGTTAGTCAGCCCCAGCATTTT. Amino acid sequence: CASSLVSQPQHF.

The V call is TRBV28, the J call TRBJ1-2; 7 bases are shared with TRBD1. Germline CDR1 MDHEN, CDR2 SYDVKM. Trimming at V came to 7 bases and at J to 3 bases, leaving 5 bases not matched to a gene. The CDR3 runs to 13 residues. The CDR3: CASTLGQHYGYTF. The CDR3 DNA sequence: TGTGCCAGCACCTTGGGACAGCACTATGGCTACACCTTC.

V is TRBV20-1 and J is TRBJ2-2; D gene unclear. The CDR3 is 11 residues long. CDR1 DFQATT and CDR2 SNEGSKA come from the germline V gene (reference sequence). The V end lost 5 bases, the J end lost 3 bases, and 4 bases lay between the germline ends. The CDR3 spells CSAHDTGELFF. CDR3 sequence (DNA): TGCAGTGCTCATGACACCGGGGAGCTGTTTTTT.

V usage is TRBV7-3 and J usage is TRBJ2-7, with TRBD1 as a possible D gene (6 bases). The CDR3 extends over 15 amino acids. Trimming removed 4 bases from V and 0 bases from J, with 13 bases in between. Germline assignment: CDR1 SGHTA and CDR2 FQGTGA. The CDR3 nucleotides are TGTGCCAGCAGCTCACCAAGGACAGCCTCCTACGAGCAGTACTTC. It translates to CASSSPRTASYEQYF. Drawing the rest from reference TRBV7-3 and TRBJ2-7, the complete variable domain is GAGVSQTPSNKVTEKGKYVELRCDPISGHTALYWYRQSLGQGPEFLIYFQGTGAADDSGLPNDRFFAVRPEGSVSTLKIQRTERGDSAVYLCASSSPRTASYEQYFGPGTRLTVT.

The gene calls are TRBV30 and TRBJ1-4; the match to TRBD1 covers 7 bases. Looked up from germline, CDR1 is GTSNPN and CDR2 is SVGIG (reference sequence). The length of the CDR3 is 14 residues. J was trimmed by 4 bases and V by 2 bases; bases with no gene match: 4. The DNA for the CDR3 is TGTGCCTGGAGTCGGACAGGCATTAATGAAAAACTGTTTTTT. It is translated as CAWSRTGINEKLFF.

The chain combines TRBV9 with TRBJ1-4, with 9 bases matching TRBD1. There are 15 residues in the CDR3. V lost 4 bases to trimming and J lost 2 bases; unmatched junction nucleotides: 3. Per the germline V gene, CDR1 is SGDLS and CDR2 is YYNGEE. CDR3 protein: CASSFTGGTNEKLFF. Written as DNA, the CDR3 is TGTGCCAGCAGCTTTACAGGGGGCACTAATGAAAAACTGTTTTTT. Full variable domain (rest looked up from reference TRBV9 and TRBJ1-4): DSGVTQTPKHLITATGQRVTLRCSPRSGDLSVYWYQQSLDQGLQFLIQYYNGEERAKGNILERFSAQQFPDLHSELNLSSLELGDSALYFCASSFTGGTNEKLFFGSGTQLSVL.

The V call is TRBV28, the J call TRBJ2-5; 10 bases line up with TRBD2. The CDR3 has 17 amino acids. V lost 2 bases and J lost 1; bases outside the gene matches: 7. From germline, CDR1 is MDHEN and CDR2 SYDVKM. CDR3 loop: CASSLGALAGPQETQYF. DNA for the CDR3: TGTGCCAGCAGTTTAGGGGCACTAGCGGGACCCCAAGAGACCCAGTACTTC.

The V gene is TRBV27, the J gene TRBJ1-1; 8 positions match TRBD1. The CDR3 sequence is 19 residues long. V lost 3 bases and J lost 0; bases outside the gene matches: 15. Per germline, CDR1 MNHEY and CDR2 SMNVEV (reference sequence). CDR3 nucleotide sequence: TGTGCCAGCAGTTTCTATCCTACAGGGGGAAGGGGGATGAACACTGAAGCTTTCTTT. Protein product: CASSFYPTGGRGMNTEAFF.

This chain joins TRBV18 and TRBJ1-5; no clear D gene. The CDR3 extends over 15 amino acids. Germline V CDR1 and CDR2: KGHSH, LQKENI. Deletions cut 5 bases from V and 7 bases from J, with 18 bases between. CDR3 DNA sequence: TGTGCCAGCTCATCCCAGCCCGGACGGGAACAGCCCCAGCATTTT. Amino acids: CASSSQPGREQPQHF.

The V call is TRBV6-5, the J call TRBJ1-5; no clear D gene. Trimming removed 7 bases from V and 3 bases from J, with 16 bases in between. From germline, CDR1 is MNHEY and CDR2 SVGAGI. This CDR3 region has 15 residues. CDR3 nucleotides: TGTGCCAGCAAAGTGGGCAGCGGGAACAATCAGCCCCAGCATTTT. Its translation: CASKVGSGNNQPQHF.